This is a list of T cell receptor beta chains from one sample in a study of CD4 and CD8 cells across lung adenocarcinoma regions. TCRdb recomputed calls from the PCR reads with MiXCR, one row per CDR3 protein. The table includes about 25,000 distinct CDR3 sequences, about 50% detected once. The sample was CD8+ T cells from the center of a lung tumor. The source of these receptors is a male donor with lung adenocarcinoma. The CD4 and CD8 labels of this study may be unreliable. The CDR3 runs from the conserved cysteine through the conserved F or W. Fields, in order: D gene, clone size, J gene, V gene, CDR3 protein, CDR3 DNA. The D gene is left open where the match is weak. Only part of the rows carry a size: once, few, many, or a class if the clone is expanded.

d_call: -; clone_size: once; j_call: TRBJ2-4; v_call: TRBV10-2; cdr3_aa: CASSEPGLWAGNIQYF; cdr3_nt: TGCGCCAGCAGTGAACCGGGGCTGTGGGCCGGAAATATTCAGTACTTC
d_call: TRBD2; clone_size: many; j_call: TRBJ2-1; v_call: TRBV29-1; cdr3_aa: CSASGSYNEQFF; cdr3_nt: TGCAGCGCCAGCGGGAGTTACAATGAGCAGTTCTTC
d_call: -; clone_size: -; j_call: TRBJ1-2; v_call: TRBV28; cdr3_aa: CASSGEGGYGYTF; cdr3_nt: TGTGCCAGTTCAGGGGAAGGGGGCTATGGCTACACCTTC
d_call: -; clone_size: many; j_call: TRBJ1-6; v_call: TRBV6-5; cdr3_aa: CASSYLTGGASSYNSPLHF; cdr3_nt: TGTGCCAGCAGTTACCTCACGGGGGGGGCCAGCTCCTATAATTCACCCCTCCACTTT
d_call: -; clone_size: -; j_call: TRBJ2-6; v_call: TRBV6-1; cdr3_aa: CASGEQPSCSYEQTF; cdr3_nt: TGTGCCAGCGGTGAGCAACCTTCCTGCTCCTACGAGCAGACTTTC
d_call: -; clone_size: few; j_call: TRBJ1-6; v_call: TRBV6-5; cdr3_aa: CANSYVGASPLHF; cdr3_nt: TGTGCCAACAGTTACGTGGGGGCTTCACCCCTCCACTTT
d_call: -; clone_size: many; j_call: TRBJ2-1; v_call: TRBV6-5; cdr3_aa: CASSSFPDKTNEQFF; cdr3_nt: TGTGCCAGCAGTTCGTTCCCGGACAAGACCAATGAGCAGTTCTTC
d_call: -; clone_size: -; j_call: TRBJ2-7; v_call: TRBV6-1; cdr3_aa: CASRAGPELGEQYF; cdr3_nt: TGTGCCAGCAGAGCCGGACCCGAATTAGGCGAGCAGTACTTC
d_call: TRBD2; clone_size: -; j_call: TRBJ2-1; v_call: TRBV27; cdr3_aa: CASSVPGLADNEQFF; cdr3_nt: TGTGCCAGCAGCGTCCCGGGACTAGCGGACAATGAGCAGTTCTTC
d_call: -; clone_size: -; j_call: TRBJ2-5; v_call: TRBV7-8; cdr3_aa: CASSARGLAPQETQYF; cdr3_nt: TGTGCCAGCAGCGCCCGGGGCCTAGCCCCCCAAGAGACCCAGTACTTC
d_call: TRBD2; clone_size: -; j_call: TRBJ2-4; v_call: TRBV10-3; cdr3_aa: CRVTVAGATNTQYF; cdr3_nt: TGCCGCGTCACGGTGGCGGGAGCGACAAACACGCAGTACTTT
d_call: -; clone_size: -; j_call: TRBJ2-4; v_call: TRBV6-1; cdr3_aa: CASIRDSGFYNEQYF; cdr3_nt: TGTGCCAGCATCCGGGACTCCGGATTTTACAATGAGCAGTACTTC
d_call: TRBD2; clone_size: few; j_call: TRBJ2-4; v_call: TRBV27; cdr3_aa: CASRTSGGHGQRIQYF; cdr3_nt: TGTGCCAGCCGGACTAGCGGGGGGCATGGGCAAAGAATTCAGTACTTC
d_call: -; clone_size: medium-sized; j_call: TRBJ2-7; v_call: TRBV6-5; cdr3_aa: CASSRGHGPSYEQYF; cdr3_nt: TGTGCCAGCAGTCGGGGACACGGGCCATCCTACGAGCAGTACTTC
d_call: -; clone_size: -; j_call: TRBJ2-7; v_call: TRBV10-1; cdr3_aa: CAGSGGHAPDTQYF; cdr3_nt: TGCGCGGGCAGTGGGGGCCATGCCCCAGATACGCAGTACTTC
d_call: TRBD2; clone_size: many; j_call: TRBJ2-1; v_call: TRBV10-3; cdr3_aa: CAIRNPSGAYNEQFF; cdr3_nt: TGTGCCATCCGAAACCCTAGCGGGGCCTACAATGAGCAGTTCTTC
d_call: -; clone_size: many; j_call: TRBJ2-5; v_call: TRBV4-1; cdr3_aa: CASSQALTTYQETQYF; cdr3_nt: TGCGCCAGCAGCCAAGCTCTGACCACTTACCAAGAGACCCAGTACTTC
d_call: TRBD2; clone_size: -; j_call: TRBJ2-3; v_call: TRBV6-1; cdr3_aa: CASSEAGSGDRDTQYF; cdr3_nt: TGTGCCAGCAGTGAAGCCGGGAGCGGGGACCGGGATACGCAGTATTTT
d_call: -; clone_size: -; j_call: TRBJ2-3; v_call: TRBV7-6; cdr3_aa: CASSLEGADTQYF; cdr3_nt: TGTGCCAGCAGCTTAGAGGGGGCAGATACGCAGTATTTT
d_call: TRBD2; clone_size: -; j_call: TRBJ2-7; v_call: TRBV6-1; cdr3_aa: CASSVAGMWVKDTQYF; cdr3_nt: TGTGCCAGCAGTGTAGCGGGGATGTGGGTCAAAGACACGCAGTACTTC
d_call: -; clone_size: -; j_call: TRBJ2-2; v_call: TRBV7-6; cdr3_aa: CATRREYKNTGELFF; cdr3_nt: TGTGCCACCCGTAGGGAGTACAAAAACACCGGGGAGCTGTTTTTT
d_call: -; clone_size: once; j_call: TRBJ2-4; v_call: TRBV10-3; cdr3_aa: CAIGGRHGTDIQYF; cdr3_nt: TGTGCCATCGGGGGGCGGCACGGCACAGATATTCAGTACTTC
d_call: -; clone_size: many; j_call: TRBJ2-4; v_call: TRBV4-1; cdr3_aa: CASSQVKRVTARNIQYF; cdr3_nt: TGCGCCAGCAGCCAAGTAAAGAGGGTAACAGCTCGAAACATTCAGTACTTC
d_call: -; clone_size: many; j_call: TRBJ2-7; v_call: TRBV7-6; cdr3_aa: CASSPGRSPHEQYF; cdr3_nt: TGTGCCAGCAGCCCGGGACGTAGTCCACACGAGCAGTACTTC
d_call: -; clone_size: medium-sized; j_call: TRBJ2-5; v_call: TRBV11-3; cdr3_aa: CASTPRGEQETQYF; cdr3_nt: TGTGCCAGCACCCCTAGGGGAGAACAAGAGACCCAGTACTTC
d_call: -; clone_size: -; j_call: TRBJ2-3; v_call: TRBV6-1; cdr3_aa: CARGYGTGDTETQYF; cdr3_nt: TGTGCCAGGGGGTACGGGACCGGGGATACAGAGACGCAGTACTTT
d_call: -; clone_size: medium-sized; j_call: TRBJ1-4; v_call: TRBV10-2; cdr3_aa: CASSESGGGRKLFF; cdr3_nt: TGCGCCAGCAGTGAGTCGGGGGGGGGCCGAAAACTGTTTTTT
d_call: -; clone_size: -; j_call: TRBJ2-3; v_call: TRBV6-4; cdr3_aa: CASSRDVLTGEQYF; cdr3_nt: TGTGCCAGCAGCCGAGATGTGCTCACCGGGGAGCAGTATTTT
d_call: TRBD1; clone_size: -; j_call: TRBJ2-6; v_call: TRBV6-4; cdr3_aa: CASSLTGGSGANVLTF; cdr3_nt: TGTGCCAGCAGTCTTACAGGGGGGTCTGGGGCCAACGTCCTGACTTTC
d_call: -; clone_size: -; j_call: TRBJ2-5; v_call: TRBV10-3; cdr3_aa: CARGCRGKDTQYF; cdr3_nt: TGTGCGCGCGGGTGCCGGGGAAAAGACACCCAGTACTTC
d_call: -; clone_size: -; j_call: TRBJ2-3; v_call: TRBV6-1; cdr3_aa: CASSKGTDTQYF; cdr3_nt: TGTGCCAGCAGCAAGGGCACAGATACGCAGTATTTT
d_call: -; clone_size: many; j_call: TRBJ2-7; v_call: TRBV6-5; cdr3_aa: CASTPADRSSSYEQYF; cdr3_nt: TGTGCCAGCACCCCAGCAGACCGATCCAGCTCCTACGAGCAGTACTTC
d_call: TRBD2; clone_size: medium-sized; j_call: TRBJ2-7; v_call: TRBV6-5; cdr3_aa: CASRYRTSGRDNEQYF; cdr3_nt: TGTGCCAGCAGATACAGGACTAGCGGGAGGGACAACGAGCAGTACTTC
d_call: -; clone_size: -; j_call: TRBJ2-3; v_call: TRBV6-5; cdr3_aa: CASSYETDTQYF; cdr3_nt: TGTGCCAGCAGTTACGAGACTGATACGCAGTATTTT
d_call: -; clone_size: -; j_call: TRBJ2-7; v_call: TRBV27; cdr3_aa: CAGRGGGVQDTQYF; cdr3_nt: TGTGCGGGGCGCGGGGGCGGGGTCCAAGATACGCAGTACTTC
d_call: -; clone_size: once; j_call: TRBJ2-3; v_call: TRBV10-2; cdr3_aa: CASSAAPGLADTDTQYF; cdr3_nt: TGCGCCAGCAGTGCGGCTCCGGGGCTAGCTGACACAGATACGCAGTATTTC
d_call: -; clone_size: -; j_call: TRBJ2-3; v_call: TRBV10-1; cdr3_aa: CAGGDGGRDQDTQYF; cdr3_nt: TGCGCCGGGGGGGACGGGGGCCGGGACCAAGATACGCAGTATTTC
d_call: -; clone_size: many; j_call: TRBJ1-1; v_call: TRBV30; cdr3_aa: CAWSVRSEAFF; cdr3_nt: TGTGCCTGGAGTGTACGGTCAGAAGCTTTCTTT
d_call: -; clone_size: -; j_call: TRBJ1-2; v_call: TRBV4-1; cdr3_aa: CASSQDSANSNYGYTF; cdr3_nt: TGCGCCAGCAGCCAAGACTCGGCAAATTCTAACTATGGCTACACCTTC
d_call: -; clone_size: -; j_call: TRBJ2-4; v_call: TRBV30; cdr3_aa: CAWRVGAVKNIQYF; cdr3_nt: TGTGCCTGGAGAGTCGGGGCGGTCAAAAACATTCAGTACTTC
d_call: -; clone_size: -; j_call: TRBJ2-4; v_call: TRBV10-3; cdr3_aa: CATGLSDKNIQYF; cdr3_nt: TGTGCCACGGGGCTGAGTGACAAAAACATTCAGTATTTC
d_call: -; clone_size: -; j_call: TRBJ2-4; v_call: TRBV6-1; cdr3_aa: CASSEAGLWAENMQYF; cdr3_nt: TGTGCCAGCAGTGAAGCGGGGCTGTGGGCCGAGAACATGCAGTACTTT
d_call: -; clone_size: medium-sized; j_call: TRBJ2-2; v_call: TRBV6-1; cdr3_aa: CASFKGGKENTGELFF; cdr3_nt: TGTGCCAGCTTTAAGGGAGGAAAGGAGAACACCGGGGAGCTGTTTTTT
d_call: TRBD2; clone_size: many; j_call: TRBJ2-5; v_call: TRBV12-3/TRBV12-4; cdr3_aa: CASSLASGSRETQYF; cdr3_nt: TGTGCCAGCAGTTTGGCTAGCGGGAGTCGAGAGACCCAGTACTTC
d_call: -; clone_size: -; j_call: TRBJ2-3; v_call: TRBV7-2; cdr3_aa: CASSHLFNSPDMQYF; cdr3_nt: TGTGCCAGCAGCCATCTTTTTAATTCTCCAGATATGCAGTATTTC
d_call: -; clone_size: few; j_call: TRBJ1-1; v_call: TRBV20-1; cdr3_aa: CSARGGAVNTEAFF; cdr3_nt: TGCAGTGCTAGGGGGGGCGCTGTGAACACTGAAGCTTTCTTT
d_call: -; clone_size: -; j_call: TRBJ2-7; v_call: TRBV6-5; cdr3_aa: CASGSGNRAKDTQYF; cdr3_nt: TGTGCCAGCGGTTCGGGGAACAGAGCCAAAGATACGCAGTACTTC
d_call: -; clone_size: many; j_call: TRBJ2-1; v_call: TRBV11-3; cdr3_aa: CASSFQGDEQFF; cdr3_nt: TGTGCCAGCAGCTTCCAAGGCGATGAGCAGTTCTTC